The clone carrying this T cell receptor beta chain was observed at least ten times. TCRdb recomputed calls from the 5' RACE reads with MiXCR, one row per CDR3 protein. The sample has approximately 47,000 distinct CDR3 sequences, 5% to 7% seen once. The ends lost 2 bases at V and 6 bases at J; junction bases unmatched: 9. The CDR3 covers 16 residues. From germline, CDR1 is SEHNR and CDR2 FQNEAQ (reference sequence). The data derive from a study of T cells after yellow fever vaccination. Study observations and caveats: FACS-sorted repertoires might harbor abundant contaminating clonotypes from the bulk population. Weaker, the secondary response peaked sooner, at day 5 versus 15.

The sequences come from PBMCs, either bulk or a sorted T-cell subset (CD4+, CD8+, memory, or dextramer-sorted; not recorded which), collected 45 days after the yellow fever booster vaccination. The sequence was collected from a man aged 30 to 45 who received the YFV17D yellow fever vaccine. The J gene is TRBJ2-7, the V gene TRBV7-9, with 11 bases aligning to TRBD1. The CDR3, as DNA: TGTGCCAGCAGCTTATCCCATAAAGGGACAGGGGGCGAGCAGTACTTC. This gives the protein CASSLSHKGTGGEQYF.